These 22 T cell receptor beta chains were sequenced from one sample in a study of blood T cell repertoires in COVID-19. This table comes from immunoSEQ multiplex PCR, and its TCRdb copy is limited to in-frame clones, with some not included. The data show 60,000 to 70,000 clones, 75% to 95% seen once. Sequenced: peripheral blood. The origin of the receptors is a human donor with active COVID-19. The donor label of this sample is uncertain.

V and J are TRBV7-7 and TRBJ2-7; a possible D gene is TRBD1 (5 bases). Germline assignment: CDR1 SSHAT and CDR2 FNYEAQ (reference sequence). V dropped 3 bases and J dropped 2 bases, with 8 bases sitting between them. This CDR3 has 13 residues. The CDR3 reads CASSLGRAYEQYF. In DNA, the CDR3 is TGTGCCAGCAGCTTGGGCAGGGCCTACGAGCAGTACTTC.

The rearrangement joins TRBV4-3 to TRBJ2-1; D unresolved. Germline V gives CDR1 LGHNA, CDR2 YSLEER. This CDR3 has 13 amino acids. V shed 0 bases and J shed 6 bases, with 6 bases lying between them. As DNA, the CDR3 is TGCGCCAGCAGCCAAGAAAATCTCAATGAGCAGTTCTTC. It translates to CASSQENLNEQFF.

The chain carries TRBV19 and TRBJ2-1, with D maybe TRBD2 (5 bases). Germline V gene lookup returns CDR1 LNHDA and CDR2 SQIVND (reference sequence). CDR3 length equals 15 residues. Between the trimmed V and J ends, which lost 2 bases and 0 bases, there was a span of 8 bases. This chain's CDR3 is CASSILAASYNEQFF. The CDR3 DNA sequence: TGTGCCAGTAGTATACTAGCTGCCTCCTACAATGAGCAGTTCTTC.

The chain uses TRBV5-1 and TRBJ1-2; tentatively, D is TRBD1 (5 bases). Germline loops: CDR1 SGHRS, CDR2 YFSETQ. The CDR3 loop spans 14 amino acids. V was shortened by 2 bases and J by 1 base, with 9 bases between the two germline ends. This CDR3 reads CASSLFDSNYGYTF. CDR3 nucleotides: TGCGCCAGCAGCTTATTCGACAGTAACTATGGCTACACCTTC.

The CDR3 coding sequence is TGTGCCAGCAGTCCCGCCAGGGCCTTCTCCTACAATGAGCAGTTCTTC. Its protein product is CASSPARAFSYNEQFF. V gene TRBV6-6 combines with J gene TRBJ2-1, with D maybe TRBD1 (5 bases). Germline values: CDR1 MNHNY, CDR2 SVGAGI (reference sequence). CDR3 size: 16 residues. The ends were cut back, 5 bases at V and 0 bases at J, with 14 bases in the middle.

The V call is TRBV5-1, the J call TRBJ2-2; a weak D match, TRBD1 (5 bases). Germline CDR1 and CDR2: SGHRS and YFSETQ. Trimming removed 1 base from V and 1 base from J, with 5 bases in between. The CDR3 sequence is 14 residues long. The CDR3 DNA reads TGCGCCAGCAGCTTGACAGGGAACACCGGGGAGCTGTTTTTT. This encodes CASSLTGNTGELFF.

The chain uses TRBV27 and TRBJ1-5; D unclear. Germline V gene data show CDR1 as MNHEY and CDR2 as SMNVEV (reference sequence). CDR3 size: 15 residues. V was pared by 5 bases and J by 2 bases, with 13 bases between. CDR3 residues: CASSPTSWGNQPQHF. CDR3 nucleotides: TGTGCCAGCAGTCCGACTTCGTGGGGCAATCAGCCCCAGCATTTT.

The CDR3 region is CASSSSKQGGTEAFF. CDR3 DNA sequence: TGTGCCAGCAGTTCGAGCAAACAGGGTGGGACTGAAGCTTTCTTT. The chain has TRBV27 and TRBJ1-1, with D perhaps matching TRBD1 (6 bases). V dropped 4 bases and J dropped 5 bases, with 17 bases sitting between them. The CDR3 is made up of 15 amino acids. The germline gives CDR1 MNHEY, CDR2 SMNVEV (reference sequence).

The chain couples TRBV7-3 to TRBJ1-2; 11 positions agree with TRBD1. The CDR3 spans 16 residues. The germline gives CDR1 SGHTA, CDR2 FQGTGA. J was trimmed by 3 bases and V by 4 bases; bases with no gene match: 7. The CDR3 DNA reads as TGTGCCAGCAGCTCTTACCGGGACAGGGGGGACTATGGCTACACCTTC. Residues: CASSSYRDRGDYGYTF.

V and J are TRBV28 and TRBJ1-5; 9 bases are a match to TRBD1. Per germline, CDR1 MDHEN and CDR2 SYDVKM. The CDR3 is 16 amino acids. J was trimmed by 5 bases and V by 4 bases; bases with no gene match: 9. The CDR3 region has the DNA TGTGCCAGCAGTTACCCCGGGACAGGGCCATATCAGCCCCAGCATTTT. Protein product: CASSYPGTGPYQPQHF.

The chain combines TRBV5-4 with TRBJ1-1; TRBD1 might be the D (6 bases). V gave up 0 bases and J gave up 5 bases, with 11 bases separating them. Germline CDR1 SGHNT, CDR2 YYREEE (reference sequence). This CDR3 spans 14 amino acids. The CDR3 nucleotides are TGTGCCAGCAGCTTGGTTGACAGGATAACTGAAGCTTTCTTT. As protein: CASSLVDRITEAFF.

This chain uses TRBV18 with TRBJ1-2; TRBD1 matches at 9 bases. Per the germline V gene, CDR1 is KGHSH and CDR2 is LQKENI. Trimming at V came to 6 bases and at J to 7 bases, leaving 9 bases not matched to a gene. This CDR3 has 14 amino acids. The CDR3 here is CASSPTTGGSGYTF. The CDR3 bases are TGTGCCAGCTCGCCGACTACAGGGGGCAGTGGCTACACCTTC.

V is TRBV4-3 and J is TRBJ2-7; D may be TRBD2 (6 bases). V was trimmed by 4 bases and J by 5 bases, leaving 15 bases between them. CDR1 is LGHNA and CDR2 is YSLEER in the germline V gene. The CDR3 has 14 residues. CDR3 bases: TGCGCCAGCAGCCCCGGACGGGAGAGGGACGAGCAGTACTTC. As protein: CASSPGRERDEQYF.

The CDR3 sequence is CASSWTAMNTEAFF. CDR3 in DNA: TGTGCCAGCAGCTGGACAGCAATGAACACTGAAGCTTTCTTT. This sequence joins TRBV5-5 and TRBJ1-1; possibly TRBD1 for D (6 bases). Between the trimmed V and J ends, which lost 3 bases and 0 bases, there was a span of 9 bases. Germline CDR1 is SGHKS and CDR2 is YYEKEE (reference sequence). The CDR3 extends over 14 amino acids.

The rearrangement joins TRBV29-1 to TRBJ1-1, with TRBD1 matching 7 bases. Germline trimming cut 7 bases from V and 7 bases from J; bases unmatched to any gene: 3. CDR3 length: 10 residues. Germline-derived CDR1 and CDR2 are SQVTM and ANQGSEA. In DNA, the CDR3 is TGCAGCGCCGGACAGGTTGAAGCTTTCTTT. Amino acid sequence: CSAGQVEAFF.

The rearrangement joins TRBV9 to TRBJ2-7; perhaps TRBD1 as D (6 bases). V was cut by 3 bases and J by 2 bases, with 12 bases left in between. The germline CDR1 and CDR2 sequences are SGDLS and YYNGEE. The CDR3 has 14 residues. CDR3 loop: CASSATGQPYEQYF. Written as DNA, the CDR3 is TGTGCCAGCAGCGCGACAGGTCAACCCTACGAGCAGTACTTC.

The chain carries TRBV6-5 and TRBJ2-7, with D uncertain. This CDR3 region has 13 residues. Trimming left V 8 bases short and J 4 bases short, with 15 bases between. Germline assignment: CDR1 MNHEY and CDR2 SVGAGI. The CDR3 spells CASSRNPGYEQYF. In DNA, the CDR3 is TGTGCCAGCTCCAGGAACCCTGGGTACGAGCAGTACTTC.

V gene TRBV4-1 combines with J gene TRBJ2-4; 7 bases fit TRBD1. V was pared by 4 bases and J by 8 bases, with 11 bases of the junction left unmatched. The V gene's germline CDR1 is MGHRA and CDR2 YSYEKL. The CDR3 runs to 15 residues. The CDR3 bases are TGCGCCAGCAGCCTCGACAGGGTGGGGGTTGACATTCAGTACTTC. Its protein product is CASSLDRVGVDIQYF.

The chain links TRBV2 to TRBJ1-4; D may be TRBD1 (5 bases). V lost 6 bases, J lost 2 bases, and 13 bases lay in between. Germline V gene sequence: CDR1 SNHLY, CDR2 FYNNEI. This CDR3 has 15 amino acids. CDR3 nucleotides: TGTGCCAGCAGGTCATGGGGCGGCACTAATGAAAAACTGTTTTTT. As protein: CASRSWGGTNEKLFF. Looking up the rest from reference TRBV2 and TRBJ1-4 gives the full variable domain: EPEVTQTPSHQVTQMGQEVILRCVPISNHLYFYWYRQILGQKVEFLVSFYNNEISEKSEIFDDQFSVERPDGSNFTLKIRSTKLEDSAMYFCASRSWGGTNEKLFFGSGTQLSVL.

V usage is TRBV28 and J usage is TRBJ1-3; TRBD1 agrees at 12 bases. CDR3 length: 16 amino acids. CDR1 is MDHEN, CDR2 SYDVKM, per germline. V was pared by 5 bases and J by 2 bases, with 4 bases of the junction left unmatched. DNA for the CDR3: TGTGCCAGCAGTCTGGGACAGGGGGCTCCTGGAAACACCATATATTTT. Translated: CASSLGQGAPGNTIYF.

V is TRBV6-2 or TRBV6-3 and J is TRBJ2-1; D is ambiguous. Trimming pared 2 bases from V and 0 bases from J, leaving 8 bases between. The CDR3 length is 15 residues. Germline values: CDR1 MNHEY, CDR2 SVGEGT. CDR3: CASSYRQNSYNEQFF. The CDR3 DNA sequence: TGTGCCAGCAGTTACCGACAAAACTCCTACAATGAGCAGTTCTTC.

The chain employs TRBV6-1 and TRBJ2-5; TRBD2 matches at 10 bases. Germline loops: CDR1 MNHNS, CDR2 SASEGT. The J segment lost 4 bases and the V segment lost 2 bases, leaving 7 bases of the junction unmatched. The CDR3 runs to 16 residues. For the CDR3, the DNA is TGTGCCAGCAGTGAATTAGGGCTAGCGGGAGCAGAGACCCAGTACTTC. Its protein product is CASSELGLAGAETQYF.